One T cell receptor beta chain is described in this entry. Antigen specificity is unknown. Sequencing used immunoSEQ multiplex PCR; TCRdb keeps in-frame clones, though not all of them. This sample has some 200,000 clones, with about 93% found just once. V lost 4 bases and J 4 bases, leaving 16 bases between the germline ends. The CDR3 extends over 15 amino acids. The germline gives CDR1 MNHNY, CDR2 SVGAGI (reference sequence). The sample belongs to a study of cytomegalovirus exposure and HLA in healthy donors. Study background: The 95 to 150 validation repertoires used the same platform as the roughly 670 first-cohort repertoires, a later analysis reported. Points from the study as a whole: First-cohort TCR clusters were later found to tend to co-occur in the 120 or so validation repertoires. Most sequenced TCRs were rare (though some public TCRs occurred in many donors). It was reportedly the case that the classifier diagnosed cytomegalovirus status with high specificity and sensitivity.

The V and J genes are TRBV6-6 and TRBJ1-1; tentatively, D is TRBD1 (6 bases). This sequence originates from a woman aged 18-29 years in good health and CMV-seronegative. The sequencing sample was made of PBMCs. This CDR3 reads CASSSDRGRRTEAFF. CDR3 DNA: TGTGCCAGCAGTTCGGACAGAGGGAGACGCACTGAAGCTTTCTTT.